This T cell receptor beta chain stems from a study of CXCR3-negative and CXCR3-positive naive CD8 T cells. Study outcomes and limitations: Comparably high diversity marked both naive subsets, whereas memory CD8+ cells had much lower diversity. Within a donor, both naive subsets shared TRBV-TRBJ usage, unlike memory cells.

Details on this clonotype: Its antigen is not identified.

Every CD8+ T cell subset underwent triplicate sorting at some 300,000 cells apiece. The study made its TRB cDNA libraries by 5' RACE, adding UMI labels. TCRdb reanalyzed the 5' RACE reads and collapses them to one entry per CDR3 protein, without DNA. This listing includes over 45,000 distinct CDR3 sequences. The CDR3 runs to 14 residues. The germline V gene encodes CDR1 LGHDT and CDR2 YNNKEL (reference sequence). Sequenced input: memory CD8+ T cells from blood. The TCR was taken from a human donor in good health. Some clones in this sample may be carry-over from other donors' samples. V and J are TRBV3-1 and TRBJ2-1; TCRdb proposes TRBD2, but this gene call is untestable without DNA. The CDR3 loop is CASSQDVLAHEQFF.